One sample yielded the 21 T cell receptor beta chains listed below, sequenced in a study of blood T cells in healthy people across ages. Combining a sample-barcoded 5' primer with a J-beta primer mix, a second PCR ran for about 7 to 11 cycles. TCRdb reprocessed the 5' RACE reads via MiXCR and lists one record per CDR3 protein. Of about 730,000 distinct CDR3 sequences detected, about 40% appear once; the ten largest clones hold 20% to 25%. Specimen: blood. The receptor source for this set is a woman in her sixties in good health.

The chain couples TRBV7-2 to TRBJ2-1; 8 positions match TRBD2. From germline, CDR1 is SGHTA and CDR2 FQGNSA. The ends lost 1 base at V and 7 bases at J; junction bases unmatched: 6. The CDR3 spans 15 residues. CDR3 DNA: TGTACCAGCAGCTTAGGTAGCGGGACGGGGAATGAGCAGTTCTTC. Translated, it gives CTSSLGSGTGNEQFF.

Here the CDR3 reads CASSLRTGGNGELFF. The CDR3 DNA sequence: TGTGCCAGCAGTTTGCGAACAGGGGGCAACGGGGAGCTGTTTTTT. This sequence joins TRBV12-3 or TRBV12-4 and TRBJ2-2; TRBD1 agrees at 9 bases. Losses at the gene ends were 3 bases for V and 7 bases for J; bases not matched to a gene: 6. There are 15 residues in the CDR3.

In this sample, this clonotype turned up many times. The chain joins TRBV2 to TRBJ2-3; no clear D gene. CDR1 and CDR2 (germline): SNHLY, FYNNEI. The CDR3 runs to 12 residues. Trimming took 6 bases from V and 0 from J, leaving 4 bases between them. The CDR3 loop is CASSVSTDTQYF. Here the CDR3 DNA reads TGTGCCAGCAGCGTTAGCACAGATACGCAGTATTTT.

The chain combines TRBV20-1 with TRBJ2-5; 11 positions match TRBD1. The J call may be in error: the DNA end matches TRBJ2-7 better. Germline V gene lookup returns CDR1 DFQATT and CDR2 SNEGSKA (reference sequence). The CDR3 sequence is 17 residues long. The CDR3 coding sequence is TGCAGTGCTGGAGGGGACAGGGGGTCGTTGGAGCTGGGCGAGCAGTACTTC. As protein: CSAGGDRGSLELGEQYF.

This clonotype turned up a few times. The gene calls are TRBV11-3 and TRBJ2-1; D is undetermined. Per germline, CDR1 SGHNT and CDR2 YENEEA. CDR3 size: 12 residues. V lost 0 bases to trimming and J lost 8 bases, with 5 bases between them. The CDR3: CASSLDTDEQFF. The CDR3 nucleotides read TGTGCCAGCAGCTTAGATACAGATGAGCAGTTCTTC.

Comments on this clonotype: One end of the junction is discordant with germline, which a read error may explain. V gene TRBV5-1 combines with J gene TRBJ2-3; possible D gene TRBD2, 8 bases. Germline CDR1 is SGHRS and CDR2 is YFSETQ. This CDR3 contains 16 residues. CDR3 residues: CASSIKAGVGTDTQYF. CDR3 bases: TGCGCCAGCAGCATAAAAGCGGGGGTTGGGACAGATACACAGTATTTT.

In its sample, this clonotype was seen many times. The CDR3 region is CASSLERTRTDTQYF. CDR3 in DNA: TGTGCCAGCAGTTTGGAGCGGACCCGCACAGATACGCAGTATTTT. This chain connects TRBV6-2 or TRBV6-3 to TRBJ2-3; TRBD2 might be the D (5 bases). Germline lookup yields CDR1 MNHEY and CDR2 SVGEGT. CDR3 length equals 15 residues. Trimming removed 4 bases at V and 1 base at J, with 12 bases between.

The chain combines TRBV20-1 with TRBJ1-2, with D possibly TRBD1 on 5 matching bases. The V and J ends lost 6 bases and 0 bases respectively, with 11 bases between them. The CDR3 runs 13 residues. CDR1 is DFQATT, CDR2 SNEGSKA, per germline (reference sequence). As DNA, the CDR3 is TGCAGTGCAATGAGGGGTACTAACTATGGCTACACCTTC. Protein: CSAMRGTNYGYTF.

V and J are TRBV14 and TRBJ2-5, with D perhaps TRBD1 (6 bases). The CDR3 is 16 residues long. Trimming took off 1 base at V and 5 bases at J, with 17 bases between the two ends. Germline loops: CDR1 SGHDN, CDR2 FVKESK. The CDR3 loop reads CASSQVVPGDRETQYF. The CDR3 DNA reads TGTGCCAGCAGCCAAGTGGTTCCAGGGGACCGCGAGACCCAGTACTTC.

As concerns this clonotype: This may arise from a read error, as a much more abundant clone is one base away. The CDR3 coding sequence is TGTGCCAGCAGTTACTCGAGCCAGAACACCGGGGAGCTGTCTTTT. This sequence encodes CASSYSSQNTGELSF. The chain employs TRBV6-2 or TRBV6-3 and TRBJ2-2; TRBD2 is a possible D gene (5 bases). Germline V gives CDR1 MNHEY, CDR2 SVGEGT. This CDR3 is built from 15 residues.

This clonotype was recorded a few times. This rearrangement joins TRBV27 to TRBJ1-2; D unresolved. The CDR3 is 14 residues long. Germline CDR1 is MNHEY and CDR2 is SMNVEV (reference sequence). V was trimmed by 6 bases and J by 4 bases, leaving 15 bases between them. The CDR3 bases are TGTGCCAGCAGCCCCCCGGACGGGTTCTATGGCTACACCTTC. Amino acid sequence: CASSPPDGFYGYTF.

This chain uses TRBV20-1 with TRBJ2-6; D unresolved. Germline-derived CDR1 and CDR2 are DFQATT and SNEGSKA (reference sequence). Deletions cut 2 bases from V and 7 bases from J, with 18 bases between. The CDR3 covers 16 residues. DNA of the CDR3: TGCAGTGCTAGAAAGGGTCCAGAAGGCGGTGCCAACGTCCTGACTTTC. Protein: CSARKGPEGGANVLTF.

This clonotype was picked up a small number of times. The chain uses TRBV12-3 or TRBV12-4 and TRBJ2-6; the D is unclear. CDR3 size: 14 residues. Between the trimmed V and J ends, which lost 1 base and 3 bases, there was a span of 4 bases. In DNA, the CDR3 is TGTGCCAGCAGTTTAGGTTATGGGGCCAACGTCCTGACTTTC. Encoded protein: CASSLGYGANVLTF.

The J gene is TRBJ1-3, the V gene TRBV6-5, with 7 bases identical to TRBD1. The CDR3 totals 16 residues. The ends lost 5 bases at V and 1 base at J; junction bases unmatched: 8. CDR1 is MNHEY and CDR2 is SVGAGI in the germline V gene. The CDR3, as DNA: TGTGCCAGCAGTCAACAGGGGCTCAATTCTGGAAACACCATATATTTT. This translates into CASSQQGLNSGNTIYF.

The J gene is TRBJ2-1, the V gene TRBV10-3, with D maybe TRBD2 (6 bases). V lost 4 bases and J 4 bases, leaving 17 bases between the germline ends. Germline CDR1 and CDR2: ENHRY and SYGVKD. This CDR3 spans 16 amino acids. DNA for the CDR3: TGTGCCATCAGTGGGACCCTAGCGTTCCTTTACAATGAGCAGTTCTTC. This sequence encodes CAISGTLAFLYNEQFF.

This clonotype was seen a handful of times. This rearrangement joins TRBV11-2 to TRBJ1-2; D gene ambiguous. The CDR3 has 13 amino acids. Germline CDR1 SGHAT, CDR2 FQNNGV. Between the trimmed V and J ends, which lost 5 bases and 6 bases, there was a span of 13 bases. The CDR3 reads CASSRTHPDGYTF. The CDR3 region has the DNA TGTGCCAGCAGCCGGACTCACCCGGATGGCTACACCTTC.

This chain joins TRBV21-1 and TRBJ2-5; TRBD1 was called by the table and not checked on the DNA. The J call may be faulty, since TRBJ2-7 better matches the DNA end. TRBV21-1 is classified as a pseudogene. This CDR3 region has 15 residues. In DNA, the CDR3 is TGTGCCAGCAGACCCCTGGACAGGGGCGAGTACGAGCAGTACTTC. Translated, it gives CASRPLDRGEYEQYF.

The table lists this clonotype with many counts. The CDR3 DNA is TGCGCCAGCAATAACGGACAGGCCCTAGATACGCAGTATTTT. The encoded protein is CASNNGQALDTQYF. The rearrangement uses TRBV10-1 and TRBJ2-3, with TRBD1 matching over 7 bases. Germline V gives CDR1 WNHNN, CDR2 SYGVQD (reference sequence). The CDR3 covers 14 residues. V shed 7 bases and J 5 bases; nucleotides not matched to a gene: 9.

This clonotype occurred a few times. The V and J genes are TRBV7-6 and TRBJ2-1; TRBD2 matches 9 bases. The germline V gene has CDR1 SGHVS and CDR2 FNYEAQ. The junction had 15 bases not matched to a gene; V was cut back by 5 bases and J by 10 bases. The CDR3 is made up of 16 amino acids. The CDR3 here is CASSHLGGRDLDEQFF. The DNA for the CDR3 is TGTGCCAGCAGCCACCTCGGCGGGAGGGACTTAGACGAGCAGTTCTTC.

This clonotype turned up a few times. The rearrangement uses TRBV24-1 and TRBJ2-1, with 14 bases lining up with TRBD2. CDR3 length equals 17 residues. Germline CDR1 reads KGHDR; CDR2 reads SFDVKD. Trimming took 4 bases from V and 6 from J; bases not matched to a gene: 7. The CDR3 sequence: CATSDPGLAGALNEQFF. Here the CDR3 DNA reads TGTGCCACCAGTGACCCGGGACTAGCGGGAGCACTCAATGAGCAGTTCTTC.

This clonotype was observed a few times. The rearrangement uses TRBV7-9 and TRBJ2-2; no definite D call. In germline, CDR1 is SEHNR, CDR2 FQNEAQ (reference sequence). With 2 bases removed from V and 4 bases from J, the gap between germline ends came to 5 bases. This CDR3 is 13 amino acids long. DNA of the CDR3: TGTGCCAGCAGCTTATTGGGCACCGGGGAGCTGTTTTTT. Protein: CASSLLGTGELFF.